The TCR beta chain under discussion was sequenced for a study of cytomegalovirus exposure and HLA in healthy donors. V was shortened by 1 base and J by 6 bases, with 9 bases between the two germline ends. Germline V gives CDR1 MNHNS, CDR2 SASEGT. This CDR3 has 13 amino acids. General study results and limits: Later on, analysis showed that most CMV-associated TCR beta chains appeared to be HLA-restricted. As was reported, the HLA-A and HLA-B alleles of most subjects were accurately predicted from TCR beta sequences.

Remarks on this clone: What it binds is not known.

The PCR used 60 Vbeta and 13 Jbeta primers. Sequenced by immunoSEQ multiplex PCR; TCRdb stores in-frame clones only, minus some. This sample has around 140,000 clones, with about two thirds found just once. The clonotype comes from a woman aged 60-75 years in good health and CMV-seropositive. The chain links TRBV6-1 to TRBJ1-2; no clear D gene. The sample consisted of PBMCs. CDR3 DNA: TGTGCCAGCAGTGAAGGTTCGGGGAATGGCTACACCTTC. Protein product: CASSEGSGNGYTF.